This T cell receptor beta chain was documented in a study of blood T cell repertoires in COVID-19. Only in-frame clones appear in the TCRdb table, and some are missing; sequencing was by immunoSEQ multiplex PCR. Of almost 400,000 clones listed, roughly 90% were seen once; the top ten hold roughly 0.97%. Trimming took 4 bases from V and 7 from J; bases not matched to a gene: 7. The CDR3 is made up of 15 amino acids. CDR1 and CDR2 from the germline V gene are SGHRS and YFSETQ. The receptor was derived from a woman in her thirties with acute COVID-19. Sequenced: PBMCs or T cells enriched from blood (not recorded which). The V gene is TRBV5-1, the J gene TRBJ1-4, with 10 bases aligning to TRBD1. The chain's CDR3 is CASSPQDRGREKLFF. For the CDR3, the DNA is TGCGCCAGCAGCCCACAAGACAGGGGGCGTGAAAAACTGTTTTTT.